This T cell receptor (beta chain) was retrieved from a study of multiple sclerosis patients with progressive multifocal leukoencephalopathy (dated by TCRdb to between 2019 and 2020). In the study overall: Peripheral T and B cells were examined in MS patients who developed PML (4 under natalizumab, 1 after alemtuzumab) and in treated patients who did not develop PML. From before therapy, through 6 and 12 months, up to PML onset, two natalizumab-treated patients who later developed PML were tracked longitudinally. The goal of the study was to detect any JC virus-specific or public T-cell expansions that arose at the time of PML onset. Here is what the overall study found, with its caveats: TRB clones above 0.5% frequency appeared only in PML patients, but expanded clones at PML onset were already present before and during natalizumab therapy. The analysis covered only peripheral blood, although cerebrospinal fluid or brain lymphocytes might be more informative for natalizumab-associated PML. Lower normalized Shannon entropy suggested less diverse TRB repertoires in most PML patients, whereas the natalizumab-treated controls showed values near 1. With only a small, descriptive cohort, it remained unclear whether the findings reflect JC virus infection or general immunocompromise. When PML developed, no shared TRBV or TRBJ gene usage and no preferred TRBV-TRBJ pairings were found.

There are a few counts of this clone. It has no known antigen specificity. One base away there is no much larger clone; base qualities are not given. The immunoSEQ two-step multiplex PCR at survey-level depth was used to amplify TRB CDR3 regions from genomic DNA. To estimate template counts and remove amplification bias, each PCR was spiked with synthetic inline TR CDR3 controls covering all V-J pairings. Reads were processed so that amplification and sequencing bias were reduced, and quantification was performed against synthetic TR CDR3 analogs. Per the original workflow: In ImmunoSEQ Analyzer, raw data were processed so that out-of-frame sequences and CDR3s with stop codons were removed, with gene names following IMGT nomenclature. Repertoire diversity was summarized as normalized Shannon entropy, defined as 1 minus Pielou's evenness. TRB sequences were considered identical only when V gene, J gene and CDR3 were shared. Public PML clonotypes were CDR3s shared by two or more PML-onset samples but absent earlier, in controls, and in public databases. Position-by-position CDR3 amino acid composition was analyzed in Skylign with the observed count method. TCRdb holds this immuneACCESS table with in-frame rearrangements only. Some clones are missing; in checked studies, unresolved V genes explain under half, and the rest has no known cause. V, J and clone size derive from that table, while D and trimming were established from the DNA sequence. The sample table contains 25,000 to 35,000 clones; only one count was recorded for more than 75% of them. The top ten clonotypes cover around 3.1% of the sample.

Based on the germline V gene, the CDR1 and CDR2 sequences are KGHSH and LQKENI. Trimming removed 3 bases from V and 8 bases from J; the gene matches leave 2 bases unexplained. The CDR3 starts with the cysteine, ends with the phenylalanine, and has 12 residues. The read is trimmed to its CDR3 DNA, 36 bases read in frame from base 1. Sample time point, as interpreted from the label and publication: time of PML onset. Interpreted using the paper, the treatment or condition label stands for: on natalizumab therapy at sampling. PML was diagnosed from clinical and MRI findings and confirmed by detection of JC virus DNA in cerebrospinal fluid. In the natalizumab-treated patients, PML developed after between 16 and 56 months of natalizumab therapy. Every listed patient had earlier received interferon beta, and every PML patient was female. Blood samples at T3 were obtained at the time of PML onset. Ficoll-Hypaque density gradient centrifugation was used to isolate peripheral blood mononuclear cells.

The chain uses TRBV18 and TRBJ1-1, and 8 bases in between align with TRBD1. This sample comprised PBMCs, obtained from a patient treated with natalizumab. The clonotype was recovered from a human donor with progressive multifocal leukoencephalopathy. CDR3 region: CASSPYRGEAFF. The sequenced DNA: TGTGCCAGCTCACCTTACAGGGGGGAAGCTTTCTTT. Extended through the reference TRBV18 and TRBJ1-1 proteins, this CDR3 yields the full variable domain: NAGVMQNPRHLVRRRGQEARLRCSPMKGHSHVYWYRQLPEEGLKFMVYLQKENIIDESGMPKERFSAEFPKEGPSILRIQQVVRGDSAAYFCASSPYRGEAFFGQGTRLTVV.